These 16 T cell receptor beta chains were all obtained from the same sample, sequenced in a study of blood T cell repertoires in COVID-19. TCRdb keeps only in-frame clones here, not all; method: immunoSEQ multiplex PCR. The repertoire holds approximately 330,000 clones, around 89% seen once, with under 5% in the top ten. What was sequenced was peripheral blood. These TCRs come from a woman aged 45-65 years with active or convalescent COVID-19.

J is TRBJ2-1 and V is TRBV7-9, with a possible D match to TRBD2 (6 bases). The length of the CDR3 is 13 residues. Germline V gene data show CDR1 as SEHNR and CDR2 as FQNEAQ (reference sequence). The V and J ends lost 1 base and 10 bases respectively, with 11 bases between them. The CDR3 DNA reads TGTGCCAGCAGCTTAGAGGTGCGGGACGAGCAGTTCTTC. The encoded protein is CASSLEVRDEQFF.

The gene calls are TRBV7-2 and TRBJ1-6; D is possibly TRBD1 (5 bases). Between the trimmed V and J ends, which lost 3 bases and 8 bases, there was a span of 8 bases. There are 13 residues in the CDR3. Germline loops: CDR1 SGHTA, CDR2 FQGNSA. CDR3 sequence (DNA): TGTGCCAGCAGCTTGAAAGGGGATTCACCCCTCCACTTT. Amino acid sequence: CASSLKGDSPLHF.

This chain links TRBV7-9 with TRBJ2-1, with 7 bases lining up with TRBD1. Germline CDR1 is SEHNR and CDR2 is FQNEAQ (reference sequence). J was trimmed by 7 bases and V by 4 bases; bases with no gene match: 10. The CDR3 totals 15 residues. The CDR3 DNA reads as TGTGCCAGCAGCTCCAGAGACAGGGTGGGTAATGAGCAGTTCTTC. The encoded protein is CASSSRDRVGNEQFF.

This clone was picked up one time. The chain joins TRBV7-2 to TRBJ1-2, with D possibly matching TRBD1 (5 bases). The ends were cut back, 2 bases at V and 4 bases at J, with 11 bases in the middle. The length of the CDR3 is 14 residues. Looked up from germline, CDR1 is SGHTA and CDR2 is FQGNSA. The CDR3 coding sequence is TGTGCCAGCAGCTTACTCCTGGGGGGCTATGGCTACACCTTC. As protein: CASSLLLGGYGYTF.

The gene calls are TRBV11-1 and TRBJ2-2; D remains unclear. Per the germline V gene, CDR1 is SGHAT and CDR2 is FQDESV (reference sequence). V was cut by 3 bases and J by 6 bases, with 8 bases left in between. The CDR3 covers 13 residues. As DNA, the CDR3 is TGTGCCAGCAGCTTTGACCAGGCCGGGGAGCTGTTTTTT. Its translation is CASSFDQAGELFF.

Here the CDR3 DNA reads TGTGCCAGCAGCTCCGGGATTGCCTACGAGCAGTACTTC. It translates to CASSSGIAYEQYF. The genes are TRBV11-1 and TRBJ2-7; D may be TRBD2 (5 bases). CDR1 SGHAT and CDR2 FQDESV come from the germline V gene (reference sequence). This CDR3 has 13 residues. The germline V and J ends were trimmed by 4 bases and 2 bases, with 9 bases remaining between them.

The chain carries TRBV18 and TRBJ2-3, with D unresolved. CDR3 length: 15 residues. CDR1 and CDR2 (germline): KGHSH, LQKENI. Trimming left V 2 bases short and J 1 base short, with 10 bases between. DNA of the CDR3: TGTGCCAGCTCACCAATGGGCAGAGGCACAGATACGCAGTATTTT. This codes for CASSPMGRGTDTQYF.

In this sample, this clone turned up once. The chain uses TRBV7-6 and TRBJ2-1, with 8 bases fitting TRBD2. The CDR3 consists of 16 residues. From germline, CDR1 is SGHVS and CDR2 FNYEAQ. With 0 bases clipped from V and 7 bases from J, the junction kept 8 bases outside the gene matches. The DNA for the CDR3 is TGTGCCAGCAGCTTAGCGCCAAGCGGGGGAGAGAATGAGCAGTTCTTC. It yields the protein CASSLAPSGGENEQFF.

The rearrangement uses TRBV2 and TRBJ2-1, with TRBD2 identical over 7 bases. Unmatched junction bases numbered 11, after V lost 0 bases and J lost 9 bases. This CDR3 is built from 16 residues. Germline-derived CDR1 and CDR2 are SNHLY and FYNNEI. The CDR3 nucleotides read TGTGCCAGCAGTGAAGCGCTTCCCCGGGGGGAGGGTGAGCAGTTCTTC. Translation: CASSEALPRGEGEQFF.

This chain links TRBV7-3 with TRBJ2-7; perhaps TRBD2 as D (5 bases). This CDR3 is built from 13 residues. Germline-derived CDR1 and CDR2 are SGHTA and FQGTGA. V lost 5 bases and J lost 6, with 14 bases in between. The CDR3 spells CASSESGGGEQYF. The CDR3 DNA follows: TGTGCCAGCAGCGAATCCGGTGGAGGCGAGCAGTACTTC.

This clone is a singleton in its sample. The gene calls are TRBV6-2 or TRBV6-3 and TRBJ1-1, with 7 bases matching TRBD1. The CDR3 is 11 residues long. Germline V gives CDR1 MNHEY, CDR2 SVGEGT. V trimming: 6 bases; J trimming: 6 bases; junction bases outside the gene matches: 1. In DNA form, the CDR3 reads TGTGCCAGCAGCGACAGGGCTGAAGCTTTCTTT. It yields the protein CASSDRAEAFF.

This rearrangement joins TRBV6-2 or TRBV6-3 to TRBJ2-2; a weak D match, TRBD2 (7 bases). Between the trimmed V and J ends, which lost 2 bases and 10 bases, there was a span of 17 bases. The CDR3 loop spans 15 amino acids. Germline loops: CDR1 MNHEY, CDR2 SVGEGT. CDR3 DNA sequence: TGTGCCAGCAGTTACCCCGATTTAGGGGGGGAGGAGCTGTTTTTT. Translating gives CASSYPDLGGEELFF.

The count of this clone is one. The J gene is TRBJ1-5, the V gene TRBV12-5, with a tentative D call TRBD1 (6 bases). The CDR3 has 14 residues. V was cut by 6 bases and J by 5 bases, with 14 bases left in between. Per the germline V gene, CDR1 is LGHNT and CDR2 is FRNRAP. The CDR3 is CASGNQGNDQPQHF. The CDR3 bases are TGTGCTAGTGGAAATCAGGGGAATGATCAGCCCCAGCATTTT.

The rearrangement links TRBV30 to TRBJ2-1, with TRBD2 matching 8 bases. Germline V gives CDR1 GTSNPN, CDR2 SVGIG (reference sequence). The CDR3 has 15 residues. Trimming removed 2 bases from V and 7 bases from J; junction bases left unmatched: 10. The DNA of the CDR3 is TGTGCCTGGAGTTTGGGCGGGGCGGGAGGAAATGAGCAGTTCTTC. Protein: CAWSLGGAGGNEQFF. Full variable domain (missing parts from reference TRBV30 and TRBJ2-1): SQTIHQWPATLVQPVGSPLSLECTVEGTSNPNLYWYRQAAGRGLQLLFYSVGIGQISSEVPQNLSASRPQDRQFILSSKKLLLSDSGFYLCAWSLGGAGGNEQFFGPGTRLTVL.

This chain connects TRBV7-6 to TRBJ1-1; D not resolved. Germline CDR1 and CDR2: SGHVS and FNYEAQ. The CDR3 is 12 amino acids. Trimming took off 5 bases at V and 4 bases at J, with 8 bases between the two ends. The CDR3 sequence is CASSAEGTEAFF. Written as DNA, the CDR3 is TGTGCCAGCAGCGCAGAGGGCACTGAAGCTTTCTTT.

About this clone itself: The sample has other DNA sequences that encode this CDR3 too. This chain connects TRBV11-2 to TRBJ2-7, with 10 bases matching TRBD1. J lost 2 bases, V lost 3 bases, and 1 base had no gene match. This CDR3 is 14 amino acids long. Germline CDR1 is SGHAT and CDR2 is FQNNGV. The chain's CDR3 is CASSLTGGPYEQYF. The CDR3 nucleotides read TGTGCCAGCAGCTTGACAGGGGGCCCCTACGAGCAGTACTTC.